Each of the 3 T cell receptor beta chains below was sequenced from the same sample in a study of tumor-infiltrating lymphocytes in primary liver carcinoma (dated by TCRdb to 2017 to 2019). RNA from unsorted whole blood was extracted with TRIzol reagent, and germline DNA was obtained with the DNeasy Blood & Tissue kit. For sequencing, an Illumina HiSeq 2500 was employed. Using a constant-region primer and ProtoScript II reverse transcriptase, TCRbeta-specific cDNA was reverse-transcribed from about 0.45 ug total RNA. TCRbeta libraries were built with three nested multiplex PCR rounds, a slightly modified ARM-PCR procedure. The first two PCR rounds used multiplex TRBV1-TRBV30 forward primers with a Cbeta reverse primer, each for around 10 cycles. TCRdb reprocessing: public reads trimmed at Q25 with fastp, clones called with MiXCR, in-frame beta chains kept. CDR3 protein sequences are deduplicated, and each keeps its most common genes and DNA. This sample gives 300,000 to 350,000 distinct CDR3 sequences in total; less than 70% of them show up just once. The top ten clonotypes cover 6.5% of the sample.

The material sequenced was peripheral blood. The receptors shown here come from a man aged 40-55 years with primary liver carcinoma and hepatitis B virus infection.

The V and J genes are TRBV5-1 and TRBJ1-1; D gene uncertain. Per germline, CDR1 SGHRS and CDR2 YFSETQ. The V and J ends lost 1 base and 1 base respectively, with 8 bases between them. This CDR3 contains 14 residues. The CDR3 nucleotides read TGCGCCAGCAGCTTGTCTTGGGAGAACACTGAAGCTTTCTTT. Its translation: CASSLSWENTEAFF. The variable domain in full, with the rest retrieved from reference TRBV5-1 and TRBJ1-1, is KAGVTQTPRYLIKTRGQQVTLSCSPISGHRSVSWYQQTPGQGLQFLFEYFSETQRNKGNFPGRFSGRQFSNSRSEMNVSTLELGDSALYLCASSLSWENTEAFFGQGTRLTVV.

The chain joins TRBV11-2 to TRBJ2-1; D is perhaps TRBD2 (6 bases). The CDR3 is 17 amino acids. Germline assignment: CDR1 SGHAT and CDR2 FQNNGV. Trimming shortened V by 4 bases and J by 2 bases, and 18 bases separated the two germline ends. The CDR3, as DNA: TGTGCCAGCAGCTCAGATTGCCGGGAGATTCCCTACAATGAGCAGTTCTTC. Protein: CASSSDCREIPYNEQFF.

A word on this clonotype: At one boundary the junction diverges from the germline segment, which might be a read error. The V and J genes are TRBV11-2 and TRBJ2-7, with TRBD1 matching over 7 bases. In germline, CDR1 is SGHAT, CDR2 FQNNGV. CDR3 size: 17 residues. DNA for the CDR3: TGTACCAGCAGCCTCTTCCTCCCCCCGGACAGGCTAGGCGAGCAGTACTTC. Translating it yields CTSSLFLPPDRLGEQYF.